Each of the 19 T cell receptor beta chains below was sequenced from the same sample in a study of T cells after yellow fever vaccination. One entry per CDR3 protein, called by TCRdb with MiXCR from the 5' RACE reads. The sample holds hundreds of thousands of distinct CDR3 sequences, roughly 8.4% seen once. Sequences were derived from PBMCs, sampled around 45 days after the first yellow fever vaccination. These receptors were collected from a man between 18 and 29 years old who received the YFV17D yellow fever vaccine.

V is TRBV10-2 and J is TRBJ2-1, with 12 nucleotides matching TRBD2. CDR3 length: 15 amino acids. The V gene end was trimmed by 10 bases and the J gene end by 9 bases; junction bases not matched to a gene: 13. Germline V gene sequence: CDR1 WSHSY, CDR2 SAAADI. The CDR3 loop reads CAITYLAGGLSEQFF. The CDR3 DNA is TGCGCCATCACGTACCTAGCGGGGGGGCTAAGTGAGCAGTTCTTC.

The chain employs TRBV4-1 and TRBJ2-3, with 13 bases fitting TRBD2. Germline V gene data show CDR1 as MGHRA and CDR2 as YSYEKL. This CDR3 comprises 18 residues. Trimming at V came to 0 bases and at J to 2 bases, leaving 5 bases not matched to a gene. The CDR3 region has the DNA TGCGCCAGCAGCCAAGAGCGGACTAGCGGGGGCCACACAGATACGCAGTATTTT. This sequence encodes CASSQERTSGGHTDTQYF.

This clonotype was counted a few times. The chain has TRBV3-1 and TRBJ1-1; TRBD1 matches 7 bases. From germline, CDR1 is LGHDT and CDR2 YNNKEL (reference sequence). The V gene end was trimmed by 4 bases and the J gene end by 4 bases; junction bases not matched to a gene: 12. The CDR3 loop spans 16 amino acids. CDR3 sequence reads: CASSPTGDSGSTEAFF. Written as DNA, the CDR3 is TGTGCCAGCAGCCCAACAGGGGATTCTGGAAGCACTGAAGCTTTCTTT. The complete variable domain, with remaining parts taken from reference TRBV3-1 and TRBJ1-1, reads DTAVSQTPKYLVTQMGNDKSIKCEQNLGHDTMYWYKQDSKKFLKIMFSYNNKELIINETVPNRFSPKSPDKAHLNLHINSLELGDSAVYFCASSPTGDSGSTEAFFGQGTRLTVV.

V gene TRBV11-2 combines with J gene TRBJ2-1, with 7 bases that match TRBD2. The V gene's germline CDR1 is SGHAT and CDR2 FQNNGV. Trimming at V came to 8 bases and at J to 6 bases, leaving 7 bases not matched to a gene. The CDR3 totals 13 residues. CDR3 DNA sequence: TGTGCCAGCCAAAGCGGGGCGAGCAATGAGCAGTTCTTC. Amino acids: CASQSGASNEQFF.

This clonotype was counted only a few times. This chain connects TRBV5-1 to TRBJ1-2; D may be TRBD1 (5 bases). In germline, CDR1 is SGHRS, CDR2 YFSETQ. V lost 3 bases, J lost 6 bases, and 18 bases lay in between. This CDR3 contains 15 residues. CDR3 nucleotides: TGCGCCAGCAGCTCCCCGCCGGGACCTAAGGATGGCTACACCTTC. Translated, it gives CASSSPPGPKDGYTF. The full variable domain, its missing parts supplied by reference TRBV5-1 and TRBJ1-2, is KAGVTQTPRYLIKTRGQQVTLSCSPISGHRSVSWYQQTPGQGLQFLFEYFSETQRNKGNFPGRFSGRQFSNSRSEMNVSTLELGDSALYLCASSSPPGPKDGYTFGSGTRLTVV.

The chain has TRBV7-9 and TRBJ2-7; no clear D. Germline assignment: CDR1 SEHNR and CDR2 FQNEAQ (reference sequence). The CDR3 spans 13 residues. The V end lost 5 bases, the J end lost 4 bases, and 12 bases lay between the germline ends. CDR3 residues: CASSIPNQYEQYF. In nucleotides, the CDR3 is TGTGCCAGCAGCATACCGAATCAGTACGAGCAGTACTTC.

V gene TRBV23-1 combines with J gene TRBJ2-2, with 7 bases fitting TRBD2. TRBV23-1 is assigned to the ORF class and has an uncertain function. The CDR3 totals 16 residues. Trimming cost V 0 bases and J 5 bases; bases outside gene matches: 6. CDR3 nucleotide sequence: TGCGCCAGCAGTCAATCACTGCGGGGGAGGACCGGGGAGCTGTTTTTT. Amino acids: CASSQSLRGRTGELFF.

The sample holds many counts of this clonotype. The chain carries TRBV20-1 and TRBJ2-1; 12 positions match TRBD2. The CDR3 runs to 15 residues. V dropped 1 base and J dropped 10; count of bases not matched to a gene: 8. CDR1 DFQATT and CDR2 SNEGSKA come from the germline V gene (reference sequence). The CDR3, as DNA: TGCAGTGCTAGAGTGGGGACTAGCGGGCCAGGGGAGCAGTTCTTC. Protein: CSARVGTSGPGEQFF.

The chain joins TRBV29-1 to TRBJ2-3, with D perhaps given as TRBD1 or TRBD2 (5 bases each). There are 11 residues in the CDR3. V was clipped by 3 bases and J by 12 bases, with 13 bases between them. CDR1 and CDR2 from the germline V gene are SQVTM and ANQGSEA. The CDR3 here is CSVDGAMYQYF. CDR3 nucleotide sequence: TGCAGCGTTGACGGGGCGATGTATCAGTATTTT.

The chain links TRBV10-2 to TRBJ2-5; 10 nucleotides line up with TRBD2. Per germline, CDR1 WSHSY and CDR2 SAAADI. After removal of 6 bases from V and 5 bases from J, the junction contained 9 bases not matched to a gene. CDR3 length: 15 residues. CDR3 nucleotide sequence: TGCGCCAGCAGAGAACCTAGCGGGAGCCTGGAGACCCAGTACTTC. Its protein product is CASREPSGSLETQYF.

V gene TRBV5-1 combines with J gene TRBJ1-1; D is uncertain. This CDR3 spans 13 amino acids. The germline V gene has CDR1 SGHRS and CDR2 YFSETQ. V lost 2 bases, J lost 5 bases, and 10 bases lay in between. The CDR3 nucleotides read TGCGCCAGCAGCTTCAACGGCGAAACTGAAGCTTTCTTT. Encoded protein: CASSFNGETEAFF.

The chain joins TRBV6-2 or TRBV6-3 to TRBJ1-6; D perhaps matches TRBD1 (5 bases). The CDR3 covers 14 residues. Germline values: CDR1 MNHEY, CDR2 SVGEGT. V gave up 5 bases and J gave up 6 bases, with 11 bases separating them. CDR3 DNA sequence: TGTGCCAGCAGTAACCGCGGGGCTAATTCACCCCTCCACTTT. Its translation is CASSNRGANSPLHF.

Only a few counts were recorded for this clonotype. The CDR3 spells CASSQDWFSSGGPAKNIQYF. CDR3 DNA sequence: TGCGCCAGCAGCCAAGATTGGTTTTCGTCAGGGGGTCCAGCCAAAAACATTCAGTACTTC. This chain links TRBV4-3 with TRBJ2-4; 7 bases are shared with TRBD1. This CDR3 contains 20 residues. The germline V gene has CDR1 LGHNA and CDR2 YSLEER. J gave up 0 bases and V 0 bases, and 14 bases lay outside the gene matches.

V and J are TRBV20-1 and TRBJ2-1; 9 bases align to TRBD1. V shed 4 bases and J 2 bases; nucleotides not matched to a gene: 9. The CDR3 runs 16 residues. CDR1 DFQATT and CDR2 SNEGSKA come from the germline V gene (reference sequence). The CDR3 DNA is TGCAGTGCTACGTGGGGAGGACAGGGGACCTACAATGAGCAGTTCTTC. Translation: CSATWGGQGTYNEQFF.

This clonotype was seen a handful of times. V usage is TRBV5-1 and J usage is TRBJ2-1; the match to TRBD2 covers 13 bases. The CDR3 has 16 residues. In germline, CDR1 is SGHRS, CDR2 YFSETQ. V shed 0 bases and J 10 bases; nucleotides not matched to a gene: 7. CDR3 sequence (DNA): TGCGCCAGCAGCTTGGTGACTAGCGGGGGGCCGCGGGAGCAGTTCTTC. Residues: CASSLVTSGGPREQFF. The whole variable domain, filled in from reference TRBV5-1 and TRBJ2-1, reads KAGVTQTPRYLIKTRGQQVTLSCSPISGHRSVSWYQQTPGQGLQFLFEYFSETQRNKGNFPGRFSGRQFSNSRSEMNVSTLELGDSALYLCASSLVTSGGPREQFFGPGTRLTVL.

This clonotype was observed many times. The chain employs TRBV5-1 and TRBJ2-3; TRBD1 or TRBD2 may be the D gene (5 bases each). Germline V lookup: CDR1 SGHRS, CDR2 YFSETQ. V lost 0 bases to trimming and J lost 5 bases, with 13 bases between them. This CDR3 has 15 residues. As DNA, the CDR3 is TGCGCCAGCAGCTTGGAAGGGACCAAAGGAGATACGCAGTATTTT. Its protein is CASSLEGTKGDTQYF. Filled out from reference TRBV5-1 and TRBJ2-3, the complete variable domain reads KAGVTQTPRYLIKTRGQQVTLSCSPISGHRSVSWYQQTPGQGLQFLFEYFSETQRNKGNFPGRFSGRQFSNSRSEMNVSTLELGDSALYLCASSLEGTKGDTQYFGPGTRLTVL.

There are a few counts of this clonotype. The genes are TRBV7-2 and TRBJ1-2; D unclear. Germline V gene data show CDR1 as SGHTA and CDR2 as FQGNSA. Trimming took 9 bases from V and 5 from J, leaving 10 bases between them. CDR3 length equals 11 residues. CDR3: CARGREYGYTF. CDR3 in DNA: TGTGCCAGAGGGAGGGAGTATGGCTACACCTTC.

This clonotype was seen a handful of times. The gene calls are TRBV5-4 and TRBJ1-2; unclear D gene. The CDR3 is 14 residues long. Germline V gene sequence: CDR1 SGHNT, CDR2 YYREEE (reference sequence). V was pared by 2 bases and J by 5 bases, with 13 bases between. The DNA for the CDR3 is TGTGCCAGCAGCTTCCGGGTCCCGGGGTATGGCTACACCTTC. Translating it yields CASSFRVPGYGYTF.

Only a few counts were recorded for this clonotype. CDR3 amino acids: CASMGRSNTEAFF. The CDR3 coding sequence is TGTGCCAGCATGGGTCGGTCCAACACTGAAGCTTTCTTT. The gene calls are TRBV25-1 and TRBJ1-1; D is ambiguous. With 7 bases removed from V and 2 bases from J, the gap between germline ends came to 11 bases. The CDR3 totals 13 residues. Germline V CDR1 and CDR2: MGHDK, SYGVNS. Using reference TRBV25-1 and TRBJ1-1 for the parts outside the CDR3, the full variable domain is EADIYQTPRYLVIGTGKKITLECSQTMGHDKMYWYQQDPGMELHLIHYSYGVNSTEKGDLSSESTVSRIRTEHFPLTLESARPSHTSQYLCASMGRSNTEAFFGQGTRLTVV.